This TCR beta chain was identified in a study of blood T cell repertoires in COVID-19. The overall study: Specimens from acute and convalescent COVID-19 originated in the United States, Italy and Spain.

V was clipped by 4 bases and J by 4 bases; unmatched bases: 2. The CDR3 runs 13 residues. Germline V gene lookup returns CDR1 SGHRS and CDR2 YFSETQ. Per the original data handling: Nucleated cell counts were estimated from reference gene primer amplification. Here immunoSEQ multiplex PCR was the method, and the copy in TCRdb shows in-frame clones only, minus some. That table supplies the V and J calls and clone size; D and trimming were determined from the DNA. The sample lists approximately 450,000 clones; roughly 91% were seen once. This chain links TRBV5-1 with TRBJ2-1; TRBD1 matches at 7 bases. The source of this sequence is a woman in her 30s with acute or convalescent COVID-19. The sequenced sample was peripheral blood. As DNA, the CDR3 is TGCGCCAGCAGCCAGGACAGGTACAATGAGCAGTTCTTC. This translates into CASSQDRYNEQFF.